The next 25 T cell receptor beta chains were all read from a single sample in a study of blood T cell repertoires in COVID-19. The table came from immunoSEQ multiplex PCR; TCRdb's copy has only in-frame clones and leaves some out. The sample consists of about 270,000 clones, 70% to 90% of them appearing once. The sample was PBMCs or T cells enriched from blood (not recorded which). The receptors here all came from a woman under 40 who had recovered from COVID-19.

The chain recombines TRBV25-1 with TRBJ2-3; 8 nucleotides align to TRBD1. This CDR3 region has 17 residues. The germline V gene encodes CDR1 MGHDK and CDR2 SYGVNS. The V gene end was trimmed by 0 bases and the J gene end by 0 bases; junction bases not matched to a gene: 5. The CDR3 DNA sequence: TGTGCCAGCAGTGAATACGCGGGACAGGCCAGCACAGATACGCAGTATTTT. Translated: CASSEYAGQASTDTQYF. Variable domain in full (rest from reference TRBV25-1 and TRBJ2-3): EADIYQTPRYLVIGTGKKITLECSQTMGHDKMYWYQQDPGMELHLIHYSYGVNSTEKGDLSSESTVSRIRTEHFPLTLESARPSHTSQYLCASSEYAGQASTDTQYFGPGTRLTVL.

The rearrangement uses TRBV21-1 and TRBJ2-5; TRBD2 was called by the table and not checked on the DNA. TRBV21-1 is marked as a pseudogene. CDR3 length: 21 residues. The CDR3 DNA reads TGTGCCAGCACCAATTACTTGACCGATCCGACTAGCGGGGGCCTCGATCGGTCCCAGTACTTC. Translated: CASTNYLTDPTSGGLDRSQYF.

This chain connects TRBV6-5 to TRBJ2-7; weak D call: TRBD2 (6 bases). From germline, CDR1 is MNHEY and CDR2 SVGAGI. Trimming took 7 bases from V and 2 from J, leaving 9 bases between them. This CDR3 region has 12 residues. CDR3 nucleotides: TGTGCCAGCAATCGGGGGACCTACGAGCAGTACTTC. Its translation: CASNRGTYEQYF.

This chain connects TRBV27 to TRBJ1-1; TRBD1 agrees at 7 bases. With 0 bases clipped from V and 1 base from J, the junction kept 5 bases outside the gene matches. CDR1 is MNHEY and CDR2 is SMNVEV in the germline V gene (reference sequence). This CDR3 has 16 residues. The CDR3 loop reads CASSLSARGQNTEAFF. CDR3 in DNA: TGTGCCAGCAGTTTATCGGCTAGGGGGCAGAACACTGAAGCTTTCTTT.

The chain recombines TRBV24-1 with TRBJ2-1; 7 nucleotides match TRBD1. Germline CDR1 is KGHDR and CDR2 is SFDVKD. The trim removed 1 base at V and 3 bases at J, leaving 5 bases unmatched. This CDR3 has 16 amino acids. CDR3 region: CATSDLKGANYNEQFF. The CDR3 coding sequence is TGTGCCACCAGTGATTTAAAGGGGGCTAACTACAATGAGCAGTTCTTC.

This clone was observed a few times. The chain employs TRBV9 and TRBJ1-6, with D tentatively TRBD1 (5 bases). The CDR3 consists of 13 residues. Germline loops: CDR1 SGDLS, CDR2 YYNGEE. V shed 0 bases and J shed 9 bases, with 7 bases lying between them. Here the CDR3 reads CASSVDGGSPLHF. CDR3 DNA sequence: TGTGCCAGCAGCGTAGACGGGGGTTCACCCCTCCACTTT. Full variable domain (remainder filled in from reference TRBV9 and TRBJ1-6): DSGVTQTPKHLITATGQRVTLRCSPRSGDLSVYWYQQSLDQGLQFLIQYYNGEERAKGNILERFSAQQFPDLHSELNLSSLELGDSALYFCASSVDGGSPLHFGNGTRLTVT.

This rearrangement joins TRBV28 to TRBJ1-1; 7 nucleotides match TRBD1. In germline, CDR1 is MDHEN, CDR2 SYDVKM. CDR3 size: 16 residues. Losses at the gene ends were 4 bases for V and 3 bases for J; bases not matched to a gene: 11. This CDR3 reads CASSSKTGRRDTEAFF. In DNA, the CDR3 is TGTGCCAGCAGTTCAAAGACAGGGAGAAGGGACACTGAAGCTTTCTTT.

V is TRBV29-1 and J is TRBJ2-7, with D possibly being TRBD1 (6 bases). V was shortened by 4 bases and J by 6 bases, with 13 bases between the two germline ends. Germline V lookup: CDR1 SQVTM, CDR2 ANQGSEA. The CDR3 contains 12 residues. In DNA form, the CDR3 reads TGCAGCGTTGTCTCCCTAGGGGGCGAGCAGTACTTC. Residues: CSVVSLGGEQYF.

This clone was detected once. The V and J genes are TRBV28 and TRBJ1-1, with a tentative D call TRBD1 (5 bases). This CDR3 contains 8 residues. Germline-derived CDR1 and CDR2 are MDHEN and SYDVKM. V lost 8 bases and J lost 13, with 8 bases in between. The CDR3 DNA sequence: TGTGCCAGCGGGGGAGGTTTCTTT. This sequence encodes CASGGGFF. The entire variable domain, with the rest obtained from reference TRBV28 and TRBJ1-1, is as follows: DVKVTQSSRYLVKRTGEKVFLECVQDMDHENMFWYRQDPGLGLRLIYFSYDVKMKEKGDIPEGYSVSREKKERFSLILESASTNQTSMYLCASGGGFFGQGTRLTVV.

A single count supports this clone. The CDR3 protein is CASSLTDRGTGANVLTF. CDR3 DNA: TGTGCCAGCAGCCTTACCGACAGGGGGACTGGGGCCAACGTCCTGACTTTC. This sequence joins TRBV9 and TRBJ2-6; 9 positions match TRBD1. This CDR3 spans 17 amino acids. With 4 bases clipped from V and 2 bases from J, the junction kept 7 bases outside the gene matches. Per germline, CDR1 SGDLS and CDR2 YYNGEE.

This chain uses TRBV7-9 with TRBJ2-7; possibly TRBD2 for D (5 bases). V lost 5 bases to trimming and J lost 5 bases, with 10 bases between them. The CDR3 is 12 amino acids. Looked up from germline, CDR1 is SEHNR and CDR2 is FQNEAQ (reference sequence). This chain's CDR3 is CASSVDYHEQYF. DNA of the CDR3: TGTGCCAGCAGCGTCGACTACCACGAGCAGTACTTC. Looking up the rest from reference TRBV7-9 and TRBJ2-7 gives the full variable domain: DTGVSQNPRHKITKRGQNVTFRCDPISEHNRLYWYRQTLGQGPEFLTYFQNEAQLEKSRLLSDRFSAERPKGSFSTLEIQRTEQGDSAMYLCASSVDYHEQYFGPGTRLTVT.

The V call is TRBV4-3, the J call TRBJ2-1; a weak D match, TRBD1 (6 bases). V was pared by 1 base and J by 5 bases, with 9 bases between. The CDR3 has 14 residues. Looked up from germline, CDR1 is LGHNA and CDR2 is YSLEER. CDR3: CASSQVRGNNEQFF. The CDR3 DNA reads TGCGCCAGCAGCCAAGTAAGGGGGAACAATGAGCAGTTCTTC.

The rearrangement links TRBV19 to TRBJ2-1, with 7 bases aligning to TRBD2. J was trimmed by 4 bases and V by 3 bases; bases with no gene match: 9. CDR3 length equals 16 residues. Looked up from germline, CDR1 is LNHDA and CDR2 is SQIVND (reference sequence). This chain's CDR3 is CASSIRRLAAYNEQFF. The CDR3 nucleotides read TGTGCCAGTAGTATTAGGAGGCTAGCGGCTTACAATGAGCAGTTCTTC.

The chain recombines TRBV28 with TRBJ2-7; 12 bases fit TRBD1. The CDR3 contains 15 residues. The J segment lost 3 bases and the V segment lost 11 bases, leaving 11 bases of the junction unmatched. Germline assignment: CDR1 MDHEN and CDR2 SYDVKM. The CDR3 spells CARPGQGARHYEQYF. The CDR3 nucleotides are TGTGCCCGACCGGGACAGGGGGCTCGCCACTACGAGCAGTACTTC. Full variable domain (remainder filled in from reference TRBV28 and TRBJ2-7): DVKVTQSSRYLVKRTGEKVFLECVQDMDHENMFWYRQDPGLGLRLIYFSYDVKMKEKGDIPEGYSVSREKKERFSLILESASTNQTSMYLCARPGQGARHYEQYFGPGTRLTVT.

J is TRBJ1-1 and V is TRBV7-2, with D perhaps TRBD1 (6 bases). This CDR3 is 13 amino acids long. V lost 5 bases and J 5 bases, leaving 12 bases between the germline ends. CDR1 and CDR2 (germline): SGHTA, FQGNSA. The chain's CDR3 is CASSNQQGTEAFF. In DNA form, the CDR3 reads TGTGCCAGCAGCAACCAACAGGGAACTGAAGCTTTCTTT. Full variable domain (rest looked up from reference TRBV7-2 and TRBJ1-1): GAGVSQSPSNKVTEKGKDVELRCDPISGHTALYWYRQSLGQGLEFLIYFQGNSAPDKSGLPSDRFSAERTGGSVSTLTIQRTQQEDSAVYLCASSNQQGTEAFFGQGTRLTVV.

This sequence joins TRBV5-1 and TRBJ2-5; 15 bases agree with TRBD2. In germline, CDR1 is SGHRS, CDR2 YFSETQ. The CDR3 is 16 residues long. The J segment lost 4 bases and the V segment lost 4 bases, leaving 5 bases of the junction unmatched. CDR3 bases: TGCGCCAGCAGCCTCACGGGACTAGCGGGAGGAGAGACCCAGTACTTC. Encoded protein: CASSLTGLAGGETQYF.

The J gene is TRBJ1-5, the V gene TRBV19, with D tentatively TRBD1 (5 bases). V lost 6 bases and J lost 4, with 13 bases in between. The CDR3 spans 14 residues. Germline-derived CDR1 and CDR2 are LNHDA and SQIVND (reference sequence). The DNA for the CDR3 is TGTGCCAGTAGCCCTAGACAGCTGAATCAGCCCCAGCATTTT. Amino acid sequence: CASSPRQLNQPQHF.

The CDR3 loop is CASSQATGGRTGELFF. The CDR3 DNA sequence: TGCGCCAGCAGCCAAGCGACAGGGGGCCGGACCGGGGAGCTGTTTTTT. V and J are TRBV4-3 and TRBJ2-2; 10 nucleotides align to TRBD1. The CDR3 is 16 amino acids. V lost 1 base to trimming and J lost 5 bases; unmatched junction nucleotides: 4. Germline V CDR1 and CDR2: LGHNA, YSLEER.

The J gene is TRBJ1-1, the V gene TRBV7-3, with TRBD1 as a possible D gene (5 bases). Trimming removed 1 base from V and 8 bases from J, with 11 bases in between. The CDR3 sequence is 13 residues long. Germline assignment: CDR1 SGHTA and CDR2 FQGTGA. CDR3 in amino acids: CASSLMGGREAFF. The CDR3 DNA reads as TGTGCCAGCAGCTTAATGGGGGGTCGCGAAGCTTTCTTT.

The chain joins TRBV18 to TRBJ1-1; 8 positions agree with TRBD1. The germline gives CDR1 KGHSH, CDR2 LQKENI. The CDR3 contains 15 residues. V lost 3 bases to trimming and J lost 3 bases; unmatched junction nucleotides: 6. The chain's CDR3 is CASSPWTGMDTEAFF. DNA for the CDR3: TGTGCCAGCTCACCCTGGACAGGGATGGACACTGAAGCTTTCTTT.

This chain connects TRBV28 to TRBJ1-5; D is uncertain. V lost 6 bases to trimming and J lost 2 bases, with 14 bases between them. Germline CDR1 is MDHEN and CDR2 is SYDVKM. The CDR3 contains 15 residues. The CDR3 region has the DNA TGTGCCAGCAGCATAGACTGGCTGGGCAATCAGCCCCAGCATTTT. Protein product: CASSIDWLGNQPQHF.

Here the CDR3 reads CASSQGAGGQTQYF. CDR3 coding DNA: TGTGCCAGCAGCCAAGGAGCGGGGGGGCAGACCCAGTACTTC. V gene TRBV3-1 (or the pseudogene TRBV3-2) combines with J gene TRBJ2-5; 10 bases map to TRBD2. Trimming took 1 base from V and 6 from J; bases not matched to a gene: 2. The CDR3 totals 14 residues. Germline V gene sequence: CDR1 LGHDT, CDR2 YNNKEL (reference sequence).

The chain uses TRBV25-1 and TRBJ2-5, with TRBD2 as a possible D gene (5 bases). The V end was cut by 1 base, the J end by 0 bases, with 12 bases between. Germline CDR1 is MGHDK and CDR2 is SYGVNS. The CDR3 is 16 amino acids. The CDR3 region has the DNA TGTGCCAGCAGTGAATCGGGGAGACCGTACCAAGAGACCCAGTACTTC. Its protein product is CASSESGRPYQETQYF. Using reference TRBV25-1 and TRBJ2-5 for the parts outside the CDR3, the full variable domain is EADIYQTPRYLVIGTGKKITLECSQTMGHDKMYWYQQDPGMELHLIHYSYGVNSTEKGDLSSESTVSRIRTEHFPLTLESARPSHTSQYLCASSESGRPYQETQYFGPGTRLLVL.

This clone was observed a single time. The chain has TRBV9 and TRBJ2-7, with 8 bases that match TRBD1. The trim removed 3 bases at V and 6 bases at J, leaving 5 bases unmatched. Germline V gene sequence: CDR1 SGDLS, CDR2 YYNGEE. The CDR3 sequence is 13 residues long. CDR3 nucleotides: TGTGCCAGCAGCGCTAGACAGGGGCGCGAGCAGTACTTC. This sequence encodes CASSARQGREQYF.

With respect to this clone: One end of the junction does not line up with germline, which may come from a read error. The chain is built from TRBV19 and TRBJ1-4; the match to TRBD1 covers 8 bases. CDR1 is LNHDA and CDR2 is SQIVND in the germline V gene (reference sequence). The length of the CDR3 is 14 residues. DNA for the CDR3: TGTGCCAGTAGTCTAGACAGGGGCGGTGAAAAACTGTTTTTT. Translated: CASSLDRGGEKLFF.